The 2 T cell receptor beta chains presented below share a single source sample, sequenced in a study of yellow fever vaccine responses in identical twins. TCRdb reanalysed the RT-PCR reads using MiXCR and keeps one entry per CDR3 protein. The sample contains roughly 10,000 distinct CDR3 sequences, roughly 85% of which appear only once. This material consisted of T cells from blood (PBMCs), unsorted or a sorted subset (not recorded which), taken before or after yellow fever vaccination (not recorded which). Receptors originate from a woman younger than 30 who received the yellow fever vaccine.

The J gene is TRBJ2-3, the V gene TRBV4-1; D is uncertain. This CDR3 region has 14 residues. Germline V lookup: CDR1 MGHRA, CDR2 YSYEKL. Trimming shortened V by 0 bases and J by 1 base, and 5 bases separated the two germline ends. CDR3 coding DNA: TGCGCCAGCAGCCAAGAGGTGGGCACAGATACGCAGTATTTT. Translated, it gives CASSQEVGTDTQYF.

The V call is TRBV28, the J call TRBJ2-3; TRBD1 agrees at 8 bases. With 4 bases clipped from V and 1 base from J, the junction kept 7 bases outside the gene matches. The CDR3 contains 16 residues. Germline CDR1 is MDHEN and CDR2 is SYDVKM. The chain's CDR3 is CASSWGVGQGTDTQYF. The CDR3 DNA sequence: TGTGCCAGCAGTTGGGGTGTGGGACAGGGCACAGATACGCAGTATTTT.